This T cell receptor beta chain was obtained from a study of T cell changes during pregnancy in multiple sclerosis. V gave up 6 bases and J gave up 4 bases; unmatched junction bases: 6. CDR3 length equals 14 residues. From germline, CDR1 is MNHEY and CDR2 SMNVEV (reference sequence). Sequencing was performed with immunoSEQ multiplex PCR; in TCRdb, only in-frame clones are kept and a portion is missing. This sample has 130,000 or so clones, with roughly 95% found just once. The TCR sequence derives from a female donor with multiple sclerosis, enrolled in a pregnancy study. The sequences come from peripheral blood, collected after pregnancy. The chain employs TRBV27 and TRBJ1-2, with TRBD1 matching 9 bases. CDR3 residues: CASSDTGGPYGYTF. The CDR3 DNA reads TGTGCCAGCAGCGACACAGGGGGCCCCTATGGCTACACCTTC.